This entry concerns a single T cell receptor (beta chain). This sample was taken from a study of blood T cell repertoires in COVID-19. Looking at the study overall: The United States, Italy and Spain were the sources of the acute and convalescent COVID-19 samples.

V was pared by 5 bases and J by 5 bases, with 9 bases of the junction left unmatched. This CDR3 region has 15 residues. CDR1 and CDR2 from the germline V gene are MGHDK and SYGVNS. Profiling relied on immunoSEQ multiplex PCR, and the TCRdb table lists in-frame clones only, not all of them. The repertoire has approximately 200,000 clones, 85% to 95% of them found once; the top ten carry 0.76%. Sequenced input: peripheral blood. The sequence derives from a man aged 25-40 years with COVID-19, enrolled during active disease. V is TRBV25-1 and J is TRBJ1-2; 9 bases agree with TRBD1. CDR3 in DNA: TGTGCCAGCAGTTATTCCGGGACAGGGACATATGGCTACACCTTC. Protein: CASSYSGTGTYGYTF.